This entry lists 7 T cell receptor beta chains sequenced from one sample in a study of cytomegalovirus exposure and HLA in healthy donors. The PCR ran on 60 Vbeta and 13 Jbeta primers. Libraries were prepared by immunoSEQ multiplex PCR; TCRdb keeps only in-frame clonotypes and omits some of them. The sample yields about 140,000 clones, over 70% seen once. The material sequenced was PBMCs. The origin of the receptors is a man aged 35-49 years in good health and CMV-seropositive.

The CDR3 is CATSRVAGVYNSPLHF. The CDR3 DNA reads TGTGCCACCAGCAGAGTAGCAGGGGTTTATAATTCACCCCTCCACTTT. This chain links TRBV15 with TRBJ1-6, with D tentatively TRBD1 (6 bases). V lost 1 base, J lost 4 bases, and 11 bases lay in between. CDR3 size: 16 residues. Germline V gene sequence: CDR1 LNHNV, CDR2 YYDKDF (reference sequence). Supplemented by reference TRBV15 and TRBJ1-6, the full variable domain reads DAMVIQNPRYQVTQFGKPVTLSCSQTLNHNVMYWYQQKSSQAPKLLFHYYDKDFNNEADTPDNFQSRRPNTSFCFLDIRSPGLGDTAMYLCATSRVAGVYNSPLHFGNGTRLTVT.

This clone was observed once. The V call is TRBV9, the J call TRBJ1-1, with 7 bases aligning to TRBD1. This CDR3 spans 15 amino acids. CDR1 is SGDLS and CDR2 is YYNGEE in the germline V gene. V trimming: 1 base; J trimming: 5 bases; junction bases outside the gene matches: 8. Written as DNA, the CDR3 is TGTGCCAGCAGCGTAACACCCCAGGGGGGAACTGAAGCTTTCTTT. Translation: CASSVTPQGGTEAFF.

J is TRBJ1-1 and V is TRBV15, with TRBD1 matching 11 bases. Trimming removed 6 bases from V and 6 bases from J; junction bases left unmatched: 18. Germline CDR1 reads LNHNV; CDR2 reads YYDKDF (reference sequence). The CDR3 contains 18 residues. The CDR3 DNA reads as TGTGCCACCAGAGGCGGACAGGGGGCAGGGGGTAGGTTCGCTGAAGCTTTCTTT. Protein product: CATRGGQGAGGRFAEAFF.

This chain connects TRBV7-2 to TRBJ2-1; maybe TRBD2 (6 bases). V lost 5 bases and J 1 base, leaving 12 bases between the germline ends. Germline-derived CDR1 and CDR2 are SGHTA and FQGNSA. The CDR3 contains 15 residues. The CDR3 loop reads CASSLSAGSYNEQFF. The CDR3 DNA sequence: TGTGCCAGCAGCCTATCAGCGGGTTCCTACAATGAGCAGTTCTTC.

This chain links TRBV7-8 with TRBJ2-7, with 10 bases that match TRBD1. Germline assignment: CDR1 SGHVS and CDR2 FQNEAQ. The CDR3 is 15 amino acids. The V and J ends lost 5 bases and 2 bases, in that order; junction bases with no gene match: 6. CDR3 sequence reads: CASSPGGTGAYEQYF. The CDR3 DNA reads as TGTGCCAGCAGCCCGGGGGGGACAGGGGCCTACGAGCAGTACTTC.

The genes are TRBV7-9 and TRBJ1-1, with a weak D call TRBD1 (6 bases). V lost 1 base and J lost 0, with 15 bases in between. The CDR3 is 17 residues long. CDR1 and CDR2 (germline): SEHNR, FQNEAQ (reference sequence). CDR3 bases: TGTGCCAGCAGCTTAGAGGGGCGGTGGGACATGAACACTGAAGCTTTCTTT. Translating gives CASSLEGRWDMNTEAFF.

This sequence joins TRBV5-1 and TRBJ2-7; TRBD1 is a possible D gene (6 bases). Germline CDR1 SGHRS, CDR2 YFSETQ. There are 16 residues in the CDR3. The V end lost 2 bases, the J end lost 0 bases, and 15 bases lay between the germline ends. The CDR3 DNA reads as TGCGCCAGCAGCTTAAACCTTGGACAGTACTCCTACGAGCAGTACTTC. Its protein product is CASSLNLGQYSYEQYF. The full variable domain, its missing parts supplied by reference TRBV5-1 and TRBJ2-7, is KAGVTQTPRYLIKTRGQQVTLSCSPISGHRSVSWYQQTPGQGLQFLFEYFSETQRNKGNFPGRFSGRQFSNSRSEMNVSTLELGDSALYLCASSLNLGQYSYEQYFGPGTRLTVT.